The subject of this entry is one T cell receptor (beta chain). The record originates from a study of PD-L1 blockade in urothelial cancer. Study at large: Per blood sample, T cells had a median of approximately 150,000.

Clones were sequenced by immunoSEQ multiplex PCR, and TCRdb holds only the in-frame ones, with some missing. The table has under 60,000 clones, under 90% seen once; the top ten hold approximately 2.9%. Regarding time point: pretreatment peripheral blood. The patients' disease, urothelial carcinoma, was locally advanced or metastatic. The V and J ends lost 4 bases and 3 bases, in that order; junction bases with no gene match: 4. This CDR3 is built from 14 residues. Germline CDR1 is PRHDT and CDR2 is FYEKMQ (reference sequence). The J gene is TRBJ1-2, the V gene TRBV13, with 8 bases fitting TRBD1. This clonotype originated in a man aged 70-80 years with urothelial cancer. Sequences were derived from PBMCs, sampled around atezolizumab (anti-PD-L1) treatment. For the CDR3, the DNA is TGTGCCAGCAGCTCAGACAGGGGCCACTATGGCTACACCTTC. It codes for CASSSDRGHYGYTF.